This TCR beta chain appears in the sequencing data of a study of T cell changes during pregnancy in multiple sclerosis. Sequencing was performed with immunoSEQ multiplex PCR; in TCRdb, only in-frame clones are kept and a portion is missing. The sample contains 73,000 or so clones, 91% of which appear only once. The CDR3 totals 14 residues. CDR1 SGHNT and CDR2 YYREEE come from the germline V gene (reference sequence). The V segment lost 3 bases and the J segment 1 base; nucleotides outside the gene matches: 1. This chain links TRBV5-4 with TRBJ2-5, with TRBD2 identical over 9 bases. Sequencing used peripheral blood, obtained in the second trimester of pregnancy. The origin of this receptor is a female donor with multiple sclerosis, enrolled in a pregnancy study. The CDR3 bases are TGTGCCAGCAGCTCAGCGGGGGGCCAAGAGACCCAGTACTTC. Translating gives CASSSAGGQETQYF.